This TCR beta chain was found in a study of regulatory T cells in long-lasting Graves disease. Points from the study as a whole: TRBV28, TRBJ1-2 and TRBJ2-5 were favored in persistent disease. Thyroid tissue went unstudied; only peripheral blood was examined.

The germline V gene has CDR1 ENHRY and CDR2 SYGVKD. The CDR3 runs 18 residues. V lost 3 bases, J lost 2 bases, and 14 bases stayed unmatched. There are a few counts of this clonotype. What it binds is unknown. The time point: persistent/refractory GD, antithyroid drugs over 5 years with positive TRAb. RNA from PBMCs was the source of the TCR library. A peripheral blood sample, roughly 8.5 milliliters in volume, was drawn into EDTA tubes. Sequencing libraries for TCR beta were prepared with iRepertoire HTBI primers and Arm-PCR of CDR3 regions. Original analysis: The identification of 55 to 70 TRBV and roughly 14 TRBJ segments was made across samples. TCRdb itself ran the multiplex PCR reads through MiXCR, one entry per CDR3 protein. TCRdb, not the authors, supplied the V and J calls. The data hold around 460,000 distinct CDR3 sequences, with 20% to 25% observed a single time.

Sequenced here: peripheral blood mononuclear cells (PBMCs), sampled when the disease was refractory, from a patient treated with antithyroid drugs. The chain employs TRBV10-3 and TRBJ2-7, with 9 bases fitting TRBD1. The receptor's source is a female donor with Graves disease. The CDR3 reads CAISDPERGTGSTYEQYF. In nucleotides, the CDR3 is TGTGCCATCAGTGACCCTGAAAGAGGGACAGGGTCTACCTACGAGCAGTACTTC.